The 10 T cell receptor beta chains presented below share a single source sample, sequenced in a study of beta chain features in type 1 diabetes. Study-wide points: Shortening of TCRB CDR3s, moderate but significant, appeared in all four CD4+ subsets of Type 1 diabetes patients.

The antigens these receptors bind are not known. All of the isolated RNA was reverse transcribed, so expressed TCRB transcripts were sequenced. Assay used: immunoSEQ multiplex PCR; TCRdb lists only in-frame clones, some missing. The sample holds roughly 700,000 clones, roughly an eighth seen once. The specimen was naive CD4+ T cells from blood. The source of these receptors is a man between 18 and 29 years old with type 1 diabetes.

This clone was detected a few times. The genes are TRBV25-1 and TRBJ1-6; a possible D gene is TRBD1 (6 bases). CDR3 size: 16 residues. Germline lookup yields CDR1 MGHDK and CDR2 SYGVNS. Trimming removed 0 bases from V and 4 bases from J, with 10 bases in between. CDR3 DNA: TGTGCCAGCAGTGAATACAGGGGAGAATATAATTCACCCCTCCACTTT. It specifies CASSEYRGEYNSPLHF.

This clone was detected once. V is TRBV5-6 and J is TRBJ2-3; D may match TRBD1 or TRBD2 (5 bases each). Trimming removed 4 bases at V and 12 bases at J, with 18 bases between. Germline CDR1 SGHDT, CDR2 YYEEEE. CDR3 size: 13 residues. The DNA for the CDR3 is TGTGCCAGCAGCCAAGACCCCGGGACCCGACAGTATTTT. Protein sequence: CASSQDPGTRQYF. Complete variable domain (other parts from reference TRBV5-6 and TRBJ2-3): DAGVTQSPTHLIKTRGQQVTLRCSPKSGHDTVSWYQQALGQGPQFIFQYYEEEERQRGNFPDRFSGHQFPNYSSELNVNALLLGDSALYLCASSQDPGTRQYFGPGTRLTVL.

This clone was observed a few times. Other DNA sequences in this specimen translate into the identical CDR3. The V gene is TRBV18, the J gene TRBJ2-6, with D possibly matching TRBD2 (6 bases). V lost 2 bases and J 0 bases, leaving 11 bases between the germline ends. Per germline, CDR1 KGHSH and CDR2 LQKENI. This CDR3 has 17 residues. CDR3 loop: CASSPGAGPSGANVLTF. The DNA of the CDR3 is TGTGCCAGCTCACCAGGGGCGGGACCCTCTGGGGCCAACGTCCTGACTTTC.

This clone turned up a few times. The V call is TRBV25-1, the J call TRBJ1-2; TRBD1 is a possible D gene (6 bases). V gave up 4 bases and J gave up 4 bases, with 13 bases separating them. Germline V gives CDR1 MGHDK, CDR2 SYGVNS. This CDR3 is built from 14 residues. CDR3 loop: CASSVTGTFYGYTF. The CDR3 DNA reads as TGTGCCAGCAGTGTAACCGGGACATTCTATGGCTACACCTTC.

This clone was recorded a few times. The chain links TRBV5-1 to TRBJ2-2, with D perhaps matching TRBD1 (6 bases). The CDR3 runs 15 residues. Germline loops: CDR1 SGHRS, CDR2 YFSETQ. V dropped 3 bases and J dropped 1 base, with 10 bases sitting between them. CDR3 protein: CASSWATGNTGELFF. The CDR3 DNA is TGCGCCAGCAGCTGGGCGACAGGGAACACCGGGGAGCTGTTTTTT.

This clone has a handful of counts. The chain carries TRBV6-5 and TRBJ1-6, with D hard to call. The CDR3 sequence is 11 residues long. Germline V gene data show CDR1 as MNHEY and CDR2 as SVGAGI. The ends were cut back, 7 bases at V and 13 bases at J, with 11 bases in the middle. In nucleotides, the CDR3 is TGTGCCAGCAAGAATCCGGGCCCCCTCCACTTT. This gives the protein CASKNPGPLHF.

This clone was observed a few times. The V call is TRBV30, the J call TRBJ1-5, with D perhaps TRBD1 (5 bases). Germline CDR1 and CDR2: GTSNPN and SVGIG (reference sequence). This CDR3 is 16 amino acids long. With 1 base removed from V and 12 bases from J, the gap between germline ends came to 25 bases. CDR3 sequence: CAWSANPQAGKVLQHF. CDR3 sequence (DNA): TGTGCCTGGAGTGCCAACCCCCAGGCAGGGAAAGTACTCCAGCATTTT.

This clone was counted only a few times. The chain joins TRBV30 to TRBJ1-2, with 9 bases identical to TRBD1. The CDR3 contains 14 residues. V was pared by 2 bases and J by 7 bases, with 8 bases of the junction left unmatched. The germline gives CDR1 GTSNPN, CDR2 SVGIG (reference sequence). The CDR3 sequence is CAWSFGDRAGGYTF. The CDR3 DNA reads TGTGCCTGGAGTTTCGGGGACAGGGCCGGTGGCTACACCTTC. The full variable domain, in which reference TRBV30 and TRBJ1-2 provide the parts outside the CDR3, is SQTIHQWPATLVQPVGSPLSLECTVEGTSNPNLYWYRQAAGRGLQLLFYSVGIGQISSEVPQNLSASRPQDRQFILSSKKLLLSDSGFYLCAWSFGDRAGGYTFGSGTRLTVV.

The CDR3 here is CASSETLGNTEAFF. CDR3 nucleotide sequence: TGTGCCAGCAGTGAAACCTTAGGGAACACTGAAGCTTTCTTT. The gene calls are TRBV25-1 and TRBJ1-1; D is ambiguous. The CDR3 length is 14 residues. Trimming stripped 2 bases from V and 1 base from J, with 8 bases between. The germline gives CDR1 MGHDK, CDR2 SYGVNS.

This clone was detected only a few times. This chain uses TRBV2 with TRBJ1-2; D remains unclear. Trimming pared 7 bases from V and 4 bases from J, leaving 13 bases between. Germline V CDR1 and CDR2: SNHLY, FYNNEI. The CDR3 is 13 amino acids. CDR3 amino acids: CASTSAVGYGYTF. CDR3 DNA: TGTGCCAGCACCAGCGCTGTGGGCTATGGCTACACCTTC.